One T cell receptor (beta chain) is described in this entry. Its antigen remains unknown. A J-beta primer mix and a sample-barcoded 5' primer were used in a second PCR of roughly 7 to 12 cycles. Using its own MiXCR run on the 5' RACE reads, TCRdb lists one record per CDR3 protein. The data contain about 1,400,000 distinct CDR3 sequences, approximately 63% of them singletons. Each individual donor underwent a draw of approximately 10 milliliters of peripheral blood. There are 18 residues in the CDR3. The ends lost 2 bases at V and 0 bases at J; junction bases unmatched: 13. CDR1 and CDR2 (germline): SGHVS, FQNEAQ. This sample was taken from a study of blood T cells in healthy people across ages. Whole-study findings and limits: Diversity estimates from one million T cells were considered underestimates.

J is TRBJ2-7 and V is TRBV7-8, with 7 bases aligning to TRBD2. The TCR was taken from a man between 18 and 35 years old in good health. The sequencing input was blood. The CDR3 DNA sequence: TGTGCCAGCAGCTTACCCGCCCTAGGCGGGGGTTCCTCCTACGAGCAGTACTTC. Translation: CASSLPALGGGSSYEQYF.